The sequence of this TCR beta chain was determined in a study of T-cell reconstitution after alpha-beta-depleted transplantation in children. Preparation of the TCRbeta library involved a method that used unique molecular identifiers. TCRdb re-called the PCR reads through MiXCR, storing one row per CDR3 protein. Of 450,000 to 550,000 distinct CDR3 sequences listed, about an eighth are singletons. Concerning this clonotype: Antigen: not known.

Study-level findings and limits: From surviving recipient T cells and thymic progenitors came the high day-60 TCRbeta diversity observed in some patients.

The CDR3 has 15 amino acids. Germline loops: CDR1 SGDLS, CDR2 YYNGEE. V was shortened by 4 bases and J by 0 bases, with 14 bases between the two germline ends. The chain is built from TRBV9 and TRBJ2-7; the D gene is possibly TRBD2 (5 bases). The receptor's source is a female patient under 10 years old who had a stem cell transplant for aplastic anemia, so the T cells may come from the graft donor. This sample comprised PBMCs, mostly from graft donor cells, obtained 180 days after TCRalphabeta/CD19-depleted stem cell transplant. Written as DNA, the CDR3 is TGTGCCAGCAGCTCCGGTCCGGGGTCCTCCTACGAGCAGTACGTC. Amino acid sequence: CASSSGPGSSYEQYV.